The sequence of this T cell receptor beta chain was determined in a study of cytomegalovirus exposure and HLA in healthy donors. The PCR ran on 60 Vbeta and 13 Jbeta primers. Clones were sequenced by immunoSEQ multiplex PCR, and TCRdb holds only the in-frame ones, with some missing. The table shows about 190,000 clones, with about 70% occurring only once. To note about this clone: Its antigen is not identified.

General study points: A later analysis showed TCR association rates differing by HLA locus, peaking at DRB1 and lowest at HLA-C. An analysis done earlier found most TCR beta V segments productive about 87% or about 30% of the time.

The CDR3 consists of 14 residues. Germline loops: CDR1 SGHTA, CDR2 FQGNSA. Deletions cut 4 bases from V and 0 bases from J, with 10 bases between. The TCR originated in a woman younger than 45 in good health and CMV-seronegative. The sample was PBMCs. The chain carries TRBV7-2 and TRBJ2-7, with a possible D match to TRBD2 (6 bases). The CDR3 loop is CASSSTSSSYEQYF. The CDR3 DNA is TGTGCCAGCAGCTCCACTAGCTCCTCCTACGAGCAGTACTTC.